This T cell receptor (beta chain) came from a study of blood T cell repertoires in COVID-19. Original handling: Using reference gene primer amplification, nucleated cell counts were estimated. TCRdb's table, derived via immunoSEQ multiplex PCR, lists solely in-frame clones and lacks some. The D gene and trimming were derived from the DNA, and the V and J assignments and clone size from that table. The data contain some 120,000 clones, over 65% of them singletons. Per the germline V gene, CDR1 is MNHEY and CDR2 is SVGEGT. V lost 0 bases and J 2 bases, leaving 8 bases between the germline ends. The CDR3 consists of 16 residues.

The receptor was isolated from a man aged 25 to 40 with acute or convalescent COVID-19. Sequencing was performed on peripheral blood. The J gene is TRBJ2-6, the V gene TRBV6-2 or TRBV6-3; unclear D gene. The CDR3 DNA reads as TGTGCCAGCAGTTACTCGAAGCTTACTGGGGCCAACGTCCTGACTTTC. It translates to CASSYSKLTGANVLTF.